The 17 T cell receptor beta chains below were found in one sample sequenced in a study of T cell responses to AZD1222 COVID-19 vaccine. This table comes from immunoSEQ multiplex PCR, and its TCRdb copy is limited to in-frame clones, with some not included. Of fewer than 150,000 clones listed, nearly 95% are singletons. The sample was peripheral blood, taken on day 0 of AZD1222 vaccination. Receptor source: an adult in good health.

CDR3: CASSSGQGLYGYTF. CDR3 DNA sequence: TGTGCCAGCAGCTCAGGACAGGGATTGTATGGCTACACCTTC. The chain uses TRBV7-9 and TRBJ1-2, with 8 bases identical to TRBD1. V dropped 4 bases and J dropped 5; count of bases not matched to a gene: 6. There are 14 residues in the CDR3. Germline CDR1 is SEHNR and CDR2 is FQNEAQ (reference sequence).

V and J are TRBV2 and TRBJ1-1; possible D gene TRBD1, 6 bases. Germline V lookup: CDR1 SNHLY, CDR2 FYNNEI. The CDR3 loop spans 12 amino acids. V was shortened by 7 bases and J by 1 base, with 7 bases between the two germline ends. CDR3 coding DNA: TGTGCCAGCAACAGGGCGAACACTGAAGCTTTCTTT. It yields the protein CASNRANTEAFF.

V and J are TRBV5-6 and TRBJ2-2; the D call may be TRBD1 or TRBD2 (5 bases each). Looked up from germline, CDR1 is SGHDT and CDR2 is YYEEEE. This CDR3 is built from 13 residues. Trimming stripped 1 base from V and 8 bases from J, with 9 bases between. CDR3 loop: CASSLLGEGELFF. CDR3 nucleotides: TGTGCCAGCAGCTTGTTGGGGGAAGGGGAGCTGTTTTTT.

The chain uses TRBV7-7 and TRBJ2-3; D is ambiguous. The CDR3 is made up of 15 amino acids. Looked up from germline, CDR1 is SSHAT and CDR2 is FNYEAQ (reference sequence). The V end lost 1 base, the J end lost 2 bases, and 10 bases lay between the germline ends. DNA of the CDR3: TGTGCCAGCAGCTTAGTCGGCTCAAACACAGATACGCAGTATTTT. Its translation: CASSLVGSNTDTQYF.

This chain connects TRBV5-4 to TRBJ2-1; the match to TRBD1 covers 7 bases. In germline, CDR1 is SGHNT, CDR2 YYREEE (reference sequence). J lost 12 bases, V lost 3 bases, and 12 bases had no gene match. CDR3 length equals 14 residues. The chain's CDR3 is CASSYRTGNRGQFF. CDR3 nucleotide sequence: TGTGCCAGCAGCTACCGGACAGGTAACAGGGGGCAGTTCTTC.

For the CDR3, the DNA is TGTGCCTCAACCCCGTCCGGATTCTACGAGCAGTACTTC. Its protein is CASTPSGFYEQYF. J is TRBJ2-7 and V is TRBV10-3, with D hard to call. CDR1 is ENHRY, CDR2 SYGVKD, per germline. The V end lost 11 bases, the J end lost 3 bases, and 17 bases lay between the germline ends. This CDR3 is 13 amino acids long.

This clone came up a few times. The rearrangement uses TRBV7-8 and TRBJ1-6; TRBD1 matches 10 bases. The CDR3 is 17 residues long. Germline CDR1 and CDR2: SGHVS and FQNEAQ. With 4 bases clipped from V and 4 bases from J, the junction kept 7 bases outside the gene matches. CDR3 sequence: CASSSHPGQGYNSPLHF. The CDR3 bases are TGTGCCAGCAGCTCCCATCCGGGACAGGGGTATAATTCACCCCTCCACTTT.

Details on this clone: Other DNA sequences of this sample code for an identical CDR3. This chain links TRBV18 with TRBJ1-2; TRBD1 aligns across 8 bases. V dropped 2 bases and J dropped 2; count of bases not matched to a gene: 1. CDR1 and CDR2 (germline): KGHSH, LQKENI. The CDR3 consists of 14 residues. CDR3 amino acids: CASSPGQGNYGYTF. The DNA of the CDR3 is TGTGCCAGCTCACCAGGACAGGGCAACTATGGCTACACCTTC.

The V gene is TRBV6-5, the J gene TRBJ1-1; D is possibly TRBD1 (5 bases). V shed 0 bases and J shed 7 bases, with 12 bases lying between them. CDR1 is MNHEY, CDR2 SVGAGI, per germline. There are 14 residues in the CDR3. CDR3 DNA: TGTGCCAGCAGTTACTCGGGATTTACAGGTGAAGCTTTCTTT. The encoded protein is CASSYSGFTGEAFF.

The genes are TRBV11-2 and TRBJ2-4; D might be TRBD1 (6 bases). The CDR3 length is 16 residues. CDR1 is SGHAT and CDR2 is FQNNGV in the germline V gene. The V end lost 5 bases, the J end lost 9 bases, and 23 bases lay between the germline ends. The CDR3 loop reads CASSQSLPRGGAIQYF. For the CDR3, the DNA is TGTGCCAGCAGCCAGAGTCTACCTCGAGGGGGTGCCATTCAGTACTTC.

The V and J genes are TRBV7-6 and TRBJ2-7, with TRBD1 matching over 7 bases. CDR3 length: 15 amino acids. CDR1 is SGHVS and CDR2 is FNYEAQ in the germline V gene. Trimming removed 4 bases from V and 0 bases from J; junction bases left unmatched: 6. CDR3 region: CASSSQQGYSYEQYF. In DNA, the CDR3 is TGTGCCAGCAGCTCCCAACAGGGGTACTCCTACGAGCAGTACTTC.

The V call is TRBV6-5, the J call TRBJ1-1, with no clear D. Per germline, CDR1 MNHEY and CDR2 SVGAGI. The germline V and J ends were trimmed by 7 bases and 1 base, with 13 bases remaining between them. This CDR3 comprises 14 residues. The CDR3: CASIPGPTNTEAFF. CDR3 coding DNA: TGTGCCAGCATTCCCGGCCCCACGAACACTGAAGCTTTCTTT.

This clone has a single count. V is TRBV7-9 and J is TRBJ2-3; 10 nucleotides align to TRBD1. Germline CDR1 and CDR2: SEHNR and FQNEAQ (reference sequence). Losses at the gene ends were 7 bases for V and 9 bases for J; bases not matched to a gene: 10. The CDR3 length is 14 residues. The DNA for the CDR3 is TGTGCCAGCACCTCCGGGACAGGGGTAAGAACGCAGTATTTT. Its translation is CASTSGTGVRTQYF.

The chain recombines TRBV15 with TRBJ1-3; TRBD1 agrees at 7 bases. The CDR3 totals 16 residues. Germline V gives CDR1 LNHNV, CDR2 YYDKDF (reference sequence). With 7 bases clipped from V and 0 bases from J, the junction kept 9 bases outside the gene matches. Here the CDR3 reads CATTRRGTVSGNTIYF. As DNA, the CDR3 is TGTGCCACCACCCGCCGGGGGACAGTCTCTGGAAACACCATATATTTT.

This chain connects TRBV2 to TRBJ2-7, with D possibly TRBD1 on 5 matching bases. This CDR3 region has 16 residues. Germline V gene lookup returns CDR1 SNHLY and CDR2 FYNNEI. The V end lost 2 bases, the J end lost 3 bases, and 17 bases lay between the germline ends. This CDR3 reads CASSETVSRGFYEQYF. In DNA, the CDR3 is TGTGCCAGCAGTGAAACAGTGAGTAGGGGATTCTACGAGCAGTACTTC.

J is TRBJ2-6 and V is TRBV4-1, with unresolved D. The germline CDR1 and CDR2 sequences are MGHRA and YSYEKL. Trimming stripped 0 bases from V and 2 bases from J, with 8 bases between. The CDR3 is 16 amino acids. The CDR3 sequence: CASSQDPFTGANVLTF. The CDR3 nucleotides are TGCGCCAGCAGCCAAGATCCGTTCACTGGGGCCAACGTCCTGACTTTC.

This chain uses TRBV5-1 with TRBJ1-4, with 11 bases lining up with TRBD1. The CDR3 is 18 residues long. Germline CDR1 is SGHRS and CDR2 is YFSETQ. Trimming removed 3 bases from V and 6 bases from J; junction bases left unmatched: 13. Here the CDR3 reads CASSSVDRGRPEDEKLFF. The DNA for the CDR3 is TGCGCCAGCAGCTCCGTGGACAGGGGGCGTCCGGAGGATGAAAAACTGTTTTTT. Combining the CDR3 with reference TRBV5-1 and TRBJ1-4 gives the whole variable domain KAGVTQTPRYLIKTRGQQVTLSCSPISGHRSVSWYQQTPGQGLQFLFEYFSETQRNKGNFPGRFSGRQFSNSRSEMNVSTLELGDSALYLCASSSVDRGRPEDEKLFFGSGTQLSVL.